Described below is a single T cell receptor (beta chain) sequence and its context. As handled by the study authors: How many nucleated cells were present was estimated from reference gene primer amplification. Sequencing was performed with immunoSEQ multiplex PCR; in TCRdb, only in-frame clones are kept and a portion is missing. That table gives V, J and clone size, and the DNA gave D and trimming. The table has some 250,000 clones, roughly 91% seen once. The data belong to a study of blood T cell repertoires in COVID-19. Across the whole study: The study drew acute and convalescent COVID-19 samples from the United States, Italy and Spain. From T cells, B-cell-depleted T cells, or PBMCs came the material, which was cDNA or gDNA.

The sample was peripheral blood. The TCR sequence derives from a woman aged 40 to 50 who had recovered from COVID-19.

The CDR3 nucleotides are TGTGCCTGGAGGGCACTCGGGACTAGGGGCACCTACGAGCAGTACTTC. Translation gives CAWRALGTRGTYEQYF. The V and J genes are TRBV30 and TRBJ2-7; 8 nucleotides agree with TRBD2. The CDR3 is made up of 16 amino acids. V shed 3 bases, J shed 2 bases, and the junction held 12 bases outside the gene matches. Germline CDR1 reads GTSNPN; CDR2 reads SVGIG (reference sequence).